The present T cell receptor (beta chain) was sequenced within a study of blood T cells in healthy people across ages. CDR1 and CDR2 from the germline V gene are KGHSH and LQKENI. The CDR3 is made up of 14 amino acids. Trimming cost V 0 bases and J 4 bases, with 9 bases left between them. Using a J-beta primer mix together with a sample-barcoded 5' primer, a second PCR was run for 7 to 11 cycles. Every cDNA was tagged by a template-switch adaptor with 12 random nucleotides. MiXCR, run by TCRdb on the 5' RACE reads, gives a single entry per CDR3 protein. The table records hundreds of thousands of distinct CDR3 sequences, around 21% of them present only once. They isolated at least 7 million PBMCs from each sample.

The sample consisted of blood. The TCR sequence derives from a man aged 70 or older in good health. V usage is TRBV18 and J usage is TRBJ2-5, with a tentative D call TRBD2 (5 bases). The CDR3: CASSPPMRAETQYF. The CDR3 nucleotides read TGTGCCAGCTCACCACCGATGAGGGCAGAGACCCAGTACTTC.